Included here is one T cell receptor (beta chain) sequence, with context. This specimen comes from a study of T-cell memory formation after mild COVID-19. Using its own MiXCR run on the 5' RACE reads, TCRdb lists one record per CDR3 protein. Here the sample spans roughly 160,000 distinct CDR3 sequences, roughly 13% being singletons. V lost 1 base, J lost 8 bases, and 14 bases lay in between. This CDR3 is built from 14 residues. Germline CDR1 and CDR2: MDHEN and SYDVKM. The sequence was obtained from a man aged 18 to 30 who had mild COVID-19 (a few samples of this study predate the infection). Cell type and time point are not known. The specimen sequenced was PBMCs or a T cell subset sorted from them (not recorded which). The chain is built from TRBV28 and TRBJ1-2; D gene uncertain. The CDR3 loop reads CASSLSRPIQGYTF. The CDR3 DNA is TGTGCCAGCAGTTTATCCCGACCGATACAGGGCTACACCTTC.